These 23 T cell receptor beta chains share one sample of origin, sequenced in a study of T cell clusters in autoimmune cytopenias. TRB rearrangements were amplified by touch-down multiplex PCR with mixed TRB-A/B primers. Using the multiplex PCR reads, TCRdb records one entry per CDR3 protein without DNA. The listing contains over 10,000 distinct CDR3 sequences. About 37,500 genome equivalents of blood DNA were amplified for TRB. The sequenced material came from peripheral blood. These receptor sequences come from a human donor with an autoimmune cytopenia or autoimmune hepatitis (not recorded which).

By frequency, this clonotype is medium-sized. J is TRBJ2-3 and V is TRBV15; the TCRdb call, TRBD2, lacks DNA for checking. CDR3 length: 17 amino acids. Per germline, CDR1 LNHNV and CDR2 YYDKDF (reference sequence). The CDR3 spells CATSRGLAGGGTDTQYF.

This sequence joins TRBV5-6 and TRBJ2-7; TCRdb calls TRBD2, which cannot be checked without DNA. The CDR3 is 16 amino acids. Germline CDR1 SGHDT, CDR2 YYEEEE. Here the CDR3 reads CASSFGMASGPYEQYF.

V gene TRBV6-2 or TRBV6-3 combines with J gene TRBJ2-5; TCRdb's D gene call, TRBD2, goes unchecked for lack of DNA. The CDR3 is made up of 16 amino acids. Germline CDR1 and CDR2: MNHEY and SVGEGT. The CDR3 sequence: CASTPTPGLASETQYF.

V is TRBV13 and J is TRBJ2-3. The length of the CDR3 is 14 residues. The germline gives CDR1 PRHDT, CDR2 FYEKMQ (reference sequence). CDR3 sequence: CASSLGQATNTQYF.

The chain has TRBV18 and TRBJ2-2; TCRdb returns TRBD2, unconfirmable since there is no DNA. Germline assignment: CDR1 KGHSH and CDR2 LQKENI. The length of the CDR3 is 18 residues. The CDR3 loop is CASSPLPGLAGDTGELFF.

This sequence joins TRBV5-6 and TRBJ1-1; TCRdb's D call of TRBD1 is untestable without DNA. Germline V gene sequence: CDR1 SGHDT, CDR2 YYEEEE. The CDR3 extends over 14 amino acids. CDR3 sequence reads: CASRPLYLNTEAFF.

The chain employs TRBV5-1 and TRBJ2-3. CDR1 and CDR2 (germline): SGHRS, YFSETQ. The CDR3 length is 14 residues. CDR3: CASSLAQTTDTQYF.

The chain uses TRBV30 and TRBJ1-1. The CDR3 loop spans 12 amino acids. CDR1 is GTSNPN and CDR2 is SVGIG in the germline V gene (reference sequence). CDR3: CAWSEMGTEAFF.

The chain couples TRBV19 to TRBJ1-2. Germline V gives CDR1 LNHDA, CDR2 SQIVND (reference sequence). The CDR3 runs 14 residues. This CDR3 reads CASSMSGNSYGYTF. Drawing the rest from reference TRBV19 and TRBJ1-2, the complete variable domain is DGGITQSPKYLFRKEGQNVTLSCEQNLNHDAMYWYRQDPGQGLRLIYYSQIVNDFQKGDIAEGYSVSREKKESFPLTVTSAQKNPTAFYLCASSMSGNSYGYTFGSGTRLTVV.

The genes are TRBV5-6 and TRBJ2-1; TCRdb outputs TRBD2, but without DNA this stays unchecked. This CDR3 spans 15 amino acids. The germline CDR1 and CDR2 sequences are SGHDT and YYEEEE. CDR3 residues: CASSPGTSGDNEQFF.

This chain's CDR3 is CASSPGQGAGLSEKLFF. The chain recombines TRBV12-3 or TRBV12-4 with TRBJ1-4; TCRdb picks TRBD1, but there is no DNA to check that call. The CDR3 loop spans 17 amino acids.

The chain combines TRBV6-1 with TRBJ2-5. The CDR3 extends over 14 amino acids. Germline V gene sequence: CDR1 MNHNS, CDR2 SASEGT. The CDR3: CASSEGGVQETQYF.

CDR3 region: CASRNTFRLAGVNEQFF. The chain links TRBV19 to TRBJ2-1; TCRdb reports TRBD2, a call that lacks DNA to check it against. The CDR3 length is 17 residues. Germline CDR1 LNHDA, CDR2 SQIVND (reference sequence).

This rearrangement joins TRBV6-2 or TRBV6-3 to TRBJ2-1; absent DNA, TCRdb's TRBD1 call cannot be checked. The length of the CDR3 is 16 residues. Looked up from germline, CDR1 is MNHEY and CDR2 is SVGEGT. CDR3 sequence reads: CASSYPLEQGYTEQFF.

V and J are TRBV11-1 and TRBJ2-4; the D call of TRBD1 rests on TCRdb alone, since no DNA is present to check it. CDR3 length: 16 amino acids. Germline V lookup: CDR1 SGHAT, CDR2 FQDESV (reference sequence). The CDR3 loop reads CASSFDRELAKNIQYF.

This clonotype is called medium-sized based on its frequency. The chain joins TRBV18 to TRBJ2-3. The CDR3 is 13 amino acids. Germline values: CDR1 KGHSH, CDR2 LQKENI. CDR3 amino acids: CASSPPSTDTQYF.

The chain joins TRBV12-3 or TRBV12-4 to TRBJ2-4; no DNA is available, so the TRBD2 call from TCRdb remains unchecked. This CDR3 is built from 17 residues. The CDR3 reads CASSFIAGGPGKNIQYF.

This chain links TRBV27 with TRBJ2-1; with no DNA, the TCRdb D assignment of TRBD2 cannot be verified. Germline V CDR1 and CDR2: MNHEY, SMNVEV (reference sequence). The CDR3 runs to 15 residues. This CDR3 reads CASSKRKGLGNEQFF.

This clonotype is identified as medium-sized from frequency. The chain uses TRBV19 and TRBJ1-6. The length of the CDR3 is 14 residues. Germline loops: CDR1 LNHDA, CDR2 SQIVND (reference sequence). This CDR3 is CASSIGQQNSPLHF.

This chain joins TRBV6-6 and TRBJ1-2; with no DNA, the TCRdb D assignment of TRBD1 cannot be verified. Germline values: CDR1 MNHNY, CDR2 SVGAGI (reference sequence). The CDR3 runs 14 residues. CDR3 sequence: CASSYSGGGYGYTF.

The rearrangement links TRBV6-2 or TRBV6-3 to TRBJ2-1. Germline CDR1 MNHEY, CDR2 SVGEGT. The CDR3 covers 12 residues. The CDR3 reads CASSNQAIEQFF.

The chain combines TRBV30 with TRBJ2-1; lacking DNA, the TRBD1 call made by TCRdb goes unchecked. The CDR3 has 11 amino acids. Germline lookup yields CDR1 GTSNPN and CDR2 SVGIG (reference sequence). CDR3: CALGQNNEQFF. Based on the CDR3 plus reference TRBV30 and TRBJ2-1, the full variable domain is SQTIHQWPATLVQPVGSPLSLECTVEGTSNPNLYWYRQAAGRGLQLLFYSVGIGQISSEVPQNLSASRPQDRQFILSSKKLLLSDSGFYLCALGQNNEQFFGPGTRLTVL.

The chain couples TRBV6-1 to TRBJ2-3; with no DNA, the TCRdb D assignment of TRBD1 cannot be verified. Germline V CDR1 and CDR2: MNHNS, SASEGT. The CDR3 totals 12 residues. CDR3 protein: CASRQGGNTQYF.